This TCR beta chain comes out of a study of CD8+CD57+ T cells in acquired aplastic anemia (dated by TCRdb to between 2018 and 2020). In the study overall: A mean of 3.2 ug of DNA, ranging from roughly 0.19 to 27.4 ug, was extracted from sorted CD4+ and CD8+ cells. Mean read counts for healthy donor samples were some 10 million for CD4+ cells and about 12 million for CD8+ cells.

TCR repertoires of sorted CD4+ and CD8+ blood T cells from severe aplastic anemia patients and healthy subjects were deep-sequenced in the study. Ficoll-Paque density gradient centrifugation was used to isolate peripheral blood mononuclear cells. CD4+ and CD8+ T cells were sorted by FACS or magnetic beads before DNA extraction. Paper-wide results and their limitations: No significant difference in CD8+ Simpson's diversity was found between patients and healthy controls (P=0.060). Roughly 30 CD8+ CDR3 sequences were found to be shared between patients and controls, but these sequences appeared to be highly expressed in patients and within the immunodominant clones of the patients.

Genomic DNA served as template for TCR beta VDJ combination and CDR3 sequence profiling. An Illumina HiSeq 2000 was used for TCR repertoire sequencing. From the authors' description of their analysis: TRBV/TRBJ rearrangement plots, CDR3 size and DJ length profiles, and Simpson's diversity index were used to evaluate the repertoires. Whichever DNA sequence was most abundant in the deep sequencing data was defined as the immunodominant clone. CDR3 amino acid sequences were checked for sharing across subjects and were also compared against the VDJdb database and published repertoires. TCRdb redid the processing of the public reads, applying fastp at Q25 and MiXCR, and retained in-frame beta chains. Rows with a matching CDR3 protein are joined into one entry that keeps the most common DNA and genes. The authors' filters were not applied to this entry. Counted in this sample were 400,000 to 500,000 distinct CDR3 sequences; around 68% of them appeared once. The top ten clonotypes cover approximately 3.9% of the sample.

As to this clonotype: Its binding antigen is unknown. An end of the junction does not agree with germline; a read error may underlie this.

The clonotype was recovered from a human donor in good health, serving as a control. The material sequenced was sorted CD4+, CD8+, or CD8+CD57+ T cells (not recorded which) from PBMCs.

The CDR3 in this case is CATSLWQDNTGEQLFF. The nucleotides are TGTGCCACCAGCCTATGGCAGGACAACACAGGTGAGCAACTGTTTTTT. The chain couples TRBV7-3 to TRBJ1-4; TRBD1 is perhaps the D gene, given 5 matching bases. For CDR1 and CDR2, the germline V gene lists SGHTA and FQGTGA. The CDR3 spans 16 residues, from the cysteine through the phenylalanine. Just CDR3 DNA is preserved here, 48 bases in frame from base 1.